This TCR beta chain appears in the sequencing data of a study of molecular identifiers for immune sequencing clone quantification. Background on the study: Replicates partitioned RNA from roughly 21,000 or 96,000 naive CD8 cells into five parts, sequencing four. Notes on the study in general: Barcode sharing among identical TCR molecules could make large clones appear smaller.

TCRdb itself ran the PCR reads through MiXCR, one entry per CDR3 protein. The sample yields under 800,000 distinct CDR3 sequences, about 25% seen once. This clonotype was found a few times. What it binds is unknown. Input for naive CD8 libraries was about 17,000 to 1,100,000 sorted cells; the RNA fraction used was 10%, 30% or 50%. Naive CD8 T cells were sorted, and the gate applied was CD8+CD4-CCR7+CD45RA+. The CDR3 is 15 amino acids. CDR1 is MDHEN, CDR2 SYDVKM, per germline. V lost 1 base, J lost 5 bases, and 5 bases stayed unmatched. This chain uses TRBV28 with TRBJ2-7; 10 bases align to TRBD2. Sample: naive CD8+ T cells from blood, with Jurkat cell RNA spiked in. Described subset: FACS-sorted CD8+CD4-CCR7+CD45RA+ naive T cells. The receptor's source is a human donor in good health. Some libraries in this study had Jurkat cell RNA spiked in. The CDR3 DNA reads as TGTGCCAGCAGTTTATTAGCGGGAGGTCGACACGAGCAGTACTTC. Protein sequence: CASSLLAGGRHEQYF.